This TCR beta chain was obtained from a study of Graves' ophthalmopathy and Graves' hyperthyroidism. Background on the study: Untreated patients at initial diagnosis provided peripheral blood. Regarding the study as a whole: Appearing in blood as well were most expanded thyroid clonotypes above 0.001 frequency.

The germline V gene has CDR1 SGHVS and CDR2 FQNEAQ. The CDR3 has 17 residues. V lost 1 base and J lost 0, with 13 bases in between. This clonotype was detected many times. What it binds is unknown. RNA transcripts were the template, and TCR beta CDR3 regions were amplified from them. First-round RT-PCR used HTBI primers; second-round multiplex PCR followed. TCRdb reprocessed the multiplex PCR reads with MiXCR, giving one entry per CDR3 protein. The data contain about 57,000 distinct CDR3 sequences, approximately 50% of them singletons. The chain recombines TRBV7-8 with TRBJ2-1; D remains unclear. The receptor's source is an adult woman with Graves' ophthalmopathy. Input material: peripheral blood. CDR3 sequence (DNA): TGTGCCAGCAGCTTAGGCGCTAGTCGGAGCTCCTACAATGAGCAGTTCTTC. It translates to CASSLGASRSSYNEQFF.